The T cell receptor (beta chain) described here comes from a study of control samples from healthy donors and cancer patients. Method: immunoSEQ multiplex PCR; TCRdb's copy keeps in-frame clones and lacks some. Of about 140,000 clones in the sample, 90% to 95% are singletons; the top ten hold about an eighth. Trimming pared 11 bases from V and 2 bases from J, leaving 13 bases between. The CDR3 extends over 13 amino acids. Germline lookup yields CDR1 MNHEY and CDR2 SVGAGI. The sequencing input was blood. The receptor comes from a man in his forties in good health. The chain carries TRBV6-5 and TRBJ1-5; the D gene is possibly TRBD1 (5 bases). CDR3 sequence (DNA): TGTGCCGGCGGGGGGATCGGCAATCAGCCCCAGCATTTT. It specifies CAGGGIGNQPQHF.